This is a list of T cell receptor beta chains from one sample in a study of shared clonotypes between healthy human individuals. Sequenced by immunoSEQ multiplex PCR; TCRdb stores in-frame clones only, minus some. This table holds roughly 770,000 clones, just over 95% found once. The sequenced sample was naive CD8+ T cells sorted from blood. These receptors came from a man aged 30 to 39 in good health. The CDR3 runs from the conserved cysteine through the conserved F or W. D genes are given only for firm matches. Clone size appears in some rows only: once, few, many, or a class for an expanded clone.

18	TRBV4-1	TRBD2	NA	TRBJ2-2	TGCGCCAGCAGCCAGACGACTAGCGGGAGGGACTACACCGGGGAGCTGTTTTTT	CASSQTTSGRDYTGELFF
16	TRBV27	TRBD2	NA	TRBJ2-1	TGTGCCAGCAGTCCCTATCCTAGCGGGAGGCCCGATGAGCAGTTCTTC	CASSPYPSGRPDEQFF
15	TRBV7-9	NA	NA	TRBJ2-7	TGTGCCAGCAGCTCCTCCCAGATTGCGGTTTACGAGCAGTACTTC	CASSSSQIAVYEQYF
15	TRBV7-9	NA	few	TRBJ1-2	TGTGCCAGCAGCGTAACCGGTGGGAGTTTCAATGGCTACACCTTC	CASSVTGGSFNGYTF
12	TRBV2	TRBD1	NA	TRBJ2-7	TGTGCCAGCTCGGACAGGGCCTACGAGCAGTACTTC	CASSDRAYEQYF
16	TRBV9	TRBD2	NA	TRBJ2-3	TGTGCCAGCAGCCCCGGAACTAGCGAAATCAGGGATACGCAGTATTTT	CASSPGTSEIRDTQYF
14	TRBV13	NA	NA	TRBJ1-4	TGTGCCAGCAGCTTAGACAGAATGGCCGAAAAACTGTTTTTT	CASSLDRMAEKLFF
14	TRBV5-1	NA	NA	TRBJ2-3	TGCGCCAGCAGCTTGGCCGATTTGCCAGATACGCAGTATTTT	CASSLADLPDTQYF
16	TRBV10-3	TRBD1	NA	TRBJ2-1	TGTGCCATCAGCAACATTCGGACAGGGGGGAGGGATGAGCAGTTCTTC	CAISNIRTGGRDEQFF
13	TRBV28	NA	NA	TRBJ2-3	TGTGCCAGCAGTTCCCGGGAGCGGTATACGCAGTATTTT	CASSSRERYTQYF
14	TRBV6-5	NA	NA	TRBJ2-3	TGTGCCAGCAGTTTAGCTAGCGCCACAGATACGCAGTATTTT	CASSLASATDTQYF
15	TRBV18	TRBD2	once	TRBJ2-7	TGTGCCAGCTCACCTCCGGGACTAGGTAACTACGAGCAGTACTTC	CASSPPGLGNYEQYF
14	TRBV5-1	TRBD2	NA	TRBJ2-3	TGCGCCGCCCGACTAGCGGGAGTCTCGGATACGCAGTATTTT	CAARLAGVSDTQYF
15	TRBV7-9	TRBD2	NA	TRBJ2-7	TGTGCCAGCAGCCCCCCCCTGGCGGGAGGCTACGAGCAGTACTTC	CASSPPLAGGYEQYF
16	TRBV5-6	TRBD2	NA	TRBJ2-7	TGTGCCAGCAGCTTGGGGACGGGACTAGCGGTTTACGAGCAGTACTTC	CASSLGTGLAVYEQYF
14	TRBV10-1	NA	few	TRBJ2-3	TGCGCCAGCAGTGAGTCGGTTCCCACAGATACGCAGTATTTT	CASSESVPTDTQYF
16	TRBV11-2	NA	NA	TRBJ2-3	TGTGCCAGCAGCTCCGCGGACAGAGGAGACACAGATACGCAGTATTTT	CASSSADRGDTDTQYF
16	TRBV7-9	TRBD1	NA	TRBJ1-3	TGTGCCAGCAGCTCGGGACAGCCCAGCTCTGGAAACACCATATATTTT	CASSSGQPSSGNTIYF
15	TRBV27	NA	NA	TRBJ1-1	TGTGCCAGCAGGCTTTATGACGGGGGGAACACTGAAGCTTTCTTT	CASRLYDGGNTEAFF
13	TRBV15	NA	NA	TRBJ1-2	TGTGCCACCAGTCCCCGTTCGTTATATGGCTACACCTTC	CATSPRSLYGYTF
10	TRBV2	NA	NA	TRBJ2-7	TGTGCCAGCAGGGGCCCCGAGCAGTACTTC	CASRGPEQYF
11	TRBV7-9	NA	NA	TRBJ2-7	TGTGCCAGCAGCCAAGACCTAGAATCCTACTTC	CASSQDLESYF
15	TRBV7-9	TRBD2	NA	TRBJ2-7	TGTGCCAGCAGCTTATATGCGGGAGGTCTATCCGAGCAGTACTTC	CASSLYAGGLSEQYF
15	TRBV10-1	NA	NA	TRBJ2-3	TGCGCCAGCAGTGATCCGGGACACGGCACAGATACGCAGTATTTT	CASSDPGHGTDTQYF
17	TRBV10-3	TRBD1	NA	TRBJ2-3	TGTGCCATCAGTGAGTCGGTTGAGGGACAGCGCACAGATACGCAGTATTTT	CAISESVEGQRTDTQYF
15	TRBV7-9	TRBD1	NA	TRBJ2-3	TGTGCCAGCAGCTCTTACAGGGGGCGCACAGATACGCAGTATTTT	CASSSYRGRTDTQYF
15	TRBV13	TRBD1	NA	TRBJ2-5	TGTGCCAGCAGCTTGTGGGGGACAGGGGAAGAGACCCAGTACTTC	CASSLWGTGEETQYF
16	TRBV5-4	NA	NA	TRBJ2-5	TGTGCCAGCAGCTTGGATAGGGGAGCTCGACAAGAGATCCAGTACTTC	CASSLDRGARQEIQYF
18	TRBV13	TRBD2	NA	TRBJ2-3	TGTGCCAGCAGTCCCACCCGACTAGCGGGAGTCAAAACAGATACGCAGTATTTT	CASSPTRLAGVKTDTQYF
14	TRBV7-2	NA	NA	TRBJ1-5	TGTGCCAGCAGCCTGGGCCCGAGAAATCAGCCCCAGCATTTT	CASSLGPRNQPQHF
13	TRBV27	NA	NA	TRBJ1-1	TGTGCCAGCAGGCAACTCGGTTGGACTGAAGCTTTCTTT	CASRQLGWTEAFF
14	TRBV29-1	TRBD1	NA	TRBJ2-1	TGCAGCGTTGAGGGGCAGGGGGCATACAATGAGCAGTTCTTC	CSVEGQGAYNEQFF
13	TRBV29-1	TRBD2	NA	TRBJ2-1	TGCAGCGTTGAAGGGACTAGCGACGATGAGCAGTTCTTC	CSVEGTSDDEQFF